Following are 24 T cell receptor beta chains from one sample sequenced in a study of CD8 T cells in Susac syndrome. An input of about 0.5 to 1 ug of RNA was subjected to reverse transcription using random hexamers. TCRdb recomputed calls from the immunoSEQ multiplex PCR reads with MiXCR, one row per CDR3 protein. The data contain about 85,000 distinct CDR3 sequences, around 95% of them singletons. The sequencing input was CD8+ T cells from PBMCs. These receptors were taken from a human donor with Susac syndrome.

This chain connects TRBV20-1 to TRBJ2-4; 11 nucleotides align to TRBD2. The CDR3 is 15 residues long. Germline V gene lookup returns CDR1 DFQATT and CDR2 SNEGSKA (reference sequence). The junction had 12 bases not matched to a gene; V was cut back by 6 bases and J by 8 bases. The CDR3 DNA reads TGCAGTGCCCCCCGCTTAGCGGGAGGGCAGGACATTCAGTACTTC. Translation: CSAPRLAGGQDIQYF.

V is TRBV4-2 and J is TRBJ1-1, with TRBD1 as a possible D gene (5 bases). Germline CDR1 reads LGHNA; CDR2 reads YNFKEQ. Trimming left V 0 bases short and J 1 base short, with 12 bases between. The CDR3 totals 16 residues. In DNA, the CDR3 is TGTGCCAGCAGCCAAGATTATGGGGGGAAGAACACTGAAGCTTTCTTT. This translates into CASSQDYGGKNTEAFF.

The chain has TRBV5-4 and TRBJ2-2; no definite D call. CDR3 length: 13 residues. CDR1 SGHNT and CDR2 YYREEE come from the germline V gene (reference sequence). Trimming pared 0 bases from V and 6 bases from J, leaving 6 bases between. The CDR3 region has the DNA TGTGCCAGCAGCTTGGAAGGACCCGGGGAGCTGTTTTTT. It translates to CASSLEGPGELFF.

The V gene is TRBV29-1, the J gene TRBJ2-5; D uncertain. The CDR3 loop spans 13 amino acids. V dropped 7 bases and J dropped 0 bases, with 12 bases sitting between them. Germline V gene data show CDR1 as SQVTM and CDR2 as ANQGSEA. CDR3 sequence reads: CSAAGPYQETQYF. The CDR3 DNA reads TGCAGCGCCGCCGGACCTTACCAAGAGACCCAGTACTTC.

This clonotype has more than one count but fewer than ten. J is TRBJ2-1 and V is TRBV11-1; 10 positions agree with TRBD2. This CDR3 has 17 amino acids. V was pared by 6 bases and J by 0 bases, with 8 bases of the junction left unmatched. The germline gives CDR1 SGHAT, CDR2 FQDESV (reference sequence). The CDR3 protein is CASSPWTSGSSYNEQFF. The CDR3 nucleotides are TGTGCCAGCAGTCCCTGGACTAGCGGTAGCTCCTACAATGAGCAGTTCTTC. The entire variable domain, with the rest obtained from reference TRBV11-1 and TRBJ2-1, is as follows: EAEVAQSPRYKITEKSQAVAFWCDPISGHATLYWYRQILGQGPELLVQFQDESVVDDSQLPKDRFSAERLKGVDSTLKIQPAELGDSAMYLCASSPWTSGSSYNEQFFGPGTRLTVL.

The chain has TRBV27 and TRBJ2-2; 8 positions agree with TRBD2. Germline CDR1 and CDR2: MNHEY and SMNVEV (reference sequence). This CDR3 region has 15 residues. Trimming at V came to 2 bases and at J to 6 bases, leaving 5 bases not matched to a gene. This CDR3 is CASSLAGGPPGELFF. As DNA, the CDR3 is TGTGCCAGCAGTTTAGCGGGAGGTCCACCCGGGGAGCTGTTTTTT.

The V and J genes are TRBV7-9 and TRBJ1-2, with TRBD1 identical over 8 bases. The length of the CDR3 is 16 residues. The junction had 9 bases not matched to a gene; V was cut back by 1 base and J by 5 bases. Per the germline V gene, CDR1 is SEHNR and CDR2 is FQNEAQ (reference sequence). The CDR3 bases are TGTGCCAGCAGCTTAGTCGGGACAGGAGACCCGTATGGCTACACCTTC. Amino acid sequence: CASSLVGTGDPYGYTF.

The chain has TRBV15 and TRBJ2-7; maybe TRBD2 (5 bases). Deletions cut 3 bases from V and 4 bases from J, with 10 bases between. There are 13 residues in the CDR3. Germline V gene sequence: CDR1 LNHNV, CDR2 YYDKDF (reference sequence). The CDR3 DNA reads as TGTGCCACCAGCAGTCTCGCGGGTTACGAGCAGTACTTC. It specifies CATSSLAGYEQYF.

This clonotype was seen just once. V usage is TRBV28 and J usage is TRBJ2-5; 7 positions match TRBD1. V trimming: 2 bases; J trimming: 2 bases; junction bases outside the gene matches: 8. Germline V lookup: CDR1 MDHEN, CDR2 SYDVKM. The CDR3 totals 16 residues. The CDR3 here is CASSLNVGTAQETQYF. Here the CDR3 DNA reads TGTGCCAGCAGTTTAAATGTCGGGACAGCACAAGAGACCCAGTACTTC.

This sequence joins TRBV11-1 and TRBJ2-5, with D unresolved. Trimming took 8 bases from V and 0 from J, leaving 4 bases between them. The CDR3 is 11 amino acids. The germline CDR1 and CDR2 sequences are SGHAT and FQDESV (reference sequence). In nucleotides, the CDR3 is TGTGCCAGCGTAAACCAAGAGACCCAGTACTTC. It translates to CASVNQETQYF.

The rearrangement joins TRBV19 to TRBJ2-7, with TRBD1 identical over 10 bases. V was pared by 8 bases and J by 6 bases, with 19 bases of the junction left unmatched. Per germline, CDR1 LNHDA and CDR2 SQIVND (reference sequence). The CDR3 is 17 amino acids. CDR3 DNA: TGTGCCAGTTTCTTTGTACCGATGGGACAGGGGTCTCCCGAGCAGTACTTC. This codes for CASFFVPMGQGSPEQYF.

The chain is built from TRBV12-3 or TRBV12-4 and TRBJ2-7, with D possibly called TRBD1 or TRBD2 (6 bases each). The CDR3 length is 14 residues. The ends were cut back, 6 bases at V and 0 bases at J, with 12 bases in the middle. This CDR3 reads CASREGDHSYEQYF. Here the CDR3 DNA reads TGTGCCAGCAGGGAGGGGGACCACTCCTACGAGCAGTACTTC.

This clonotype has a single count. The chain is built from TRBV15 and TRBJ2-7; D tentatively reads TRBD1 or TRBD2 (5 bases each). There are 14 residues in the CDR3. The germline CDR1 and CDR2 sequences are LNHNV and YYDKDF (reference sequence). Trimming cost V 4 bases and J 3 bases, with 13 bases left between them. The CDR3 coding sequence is TGTGCCACCAGCAAAGGGACGGGTGACTACGAGCAGTACTTC. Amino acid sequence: CATSKGTGDYEQYF.

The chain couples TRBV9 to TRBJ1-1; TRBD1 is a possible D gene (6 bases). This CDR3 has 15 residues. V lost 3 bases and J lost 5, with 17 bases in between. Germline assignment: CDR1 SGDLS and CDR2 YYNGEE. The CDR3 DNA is TGTGCCAGCAGCGCAGGACAGTCCGGGTGGACTGAAGCTTTCTTT. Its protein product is CASSAGQSGWTEAFF.

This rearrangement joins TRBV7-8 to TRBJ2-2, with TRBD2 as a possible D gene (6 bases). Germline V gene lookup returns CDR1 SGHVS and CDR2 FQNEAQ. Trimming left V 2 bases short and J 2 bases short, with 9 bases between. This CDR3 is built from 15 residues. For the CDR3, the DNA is TGTGCCAGCAGCTTACTGGGGGGAAACACCGGGGAGCTGTTTTTT. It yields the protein CASSLLGGNTGELFF. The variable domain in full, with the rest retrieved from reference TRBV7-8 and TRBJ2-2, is GAGVSQSPRYKVAKRGQDVALRCDPISGHVSLFWYQQALGQGPEFLTYFQNEAQLDKSGLPSDRFFAERPEGSVSTLKIQRTQQEDSAVYLCASSLLGGNTGELFFGEGSRLTVL.

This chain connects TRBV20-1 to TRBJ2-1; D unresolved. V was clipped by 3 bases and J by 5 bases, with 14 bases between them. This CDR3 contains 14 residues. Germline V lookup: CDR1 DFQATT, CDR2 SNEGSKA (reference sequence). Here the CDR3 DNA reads TGCAGTGCTAGCTGGGGAAGTGAAAACAATGAGCAGTTCTTC. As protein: CSASWGSENNEQFF.

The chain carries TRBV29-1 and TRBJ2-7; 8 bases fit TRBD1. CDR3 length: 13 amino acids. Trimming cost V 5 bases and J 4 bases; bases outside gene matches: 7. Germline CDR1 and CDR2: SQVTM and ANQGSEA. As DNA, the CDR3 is TGCAGCGTTACAACGGACAGGGTGTACGAGCAGTACTTC. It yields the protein CSVTTDRVYEQYF.

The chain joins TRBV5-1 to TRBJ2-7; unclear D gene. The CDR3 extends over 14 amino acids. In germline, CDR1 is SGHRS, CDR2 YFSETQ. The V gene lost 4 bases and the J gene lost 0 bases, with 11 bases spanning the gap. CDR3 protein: CASSPPDNSYEQYF. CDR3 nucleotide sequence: TGCGCCAGCAGCCCACCAGACAACTCCTACGAGCAGTACTTC.

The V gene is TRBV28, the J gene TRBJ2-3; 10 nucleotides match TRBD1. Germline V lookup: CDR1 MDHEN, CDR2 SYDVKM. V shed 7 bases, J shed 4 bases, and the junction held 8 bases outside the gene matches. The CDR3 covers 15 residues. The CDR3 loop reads CASTNPGQGPDTQYF. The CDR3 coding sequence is TGTGCCAGCACCAACCCGGGACAGGGGCCAGATACGCAGTATTTT. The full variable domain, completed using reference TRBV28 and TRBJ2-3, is DVKVTQSSRYLVKRTGEKVFLECVQDMDHENMFWYRQDPGLGLRLIYFSYDVKMKEKGDIPEGYSVSREKKERFSLILESASTNQTSMYLCASTNPGQGPDTQYFGPGTRLTVL.

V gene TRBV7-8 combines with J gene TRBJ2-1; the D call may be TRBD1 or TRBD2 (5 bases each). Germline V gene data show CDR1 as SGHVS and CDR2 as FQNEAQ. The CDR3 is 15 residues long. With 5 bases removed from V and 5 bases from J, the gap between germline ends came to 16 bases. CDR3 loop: CASSRDPTQDNEQFF. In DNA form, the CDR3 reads TGTGCCAGCAGCCGGGACCCCACGCAAGACAATGAGCAGTTCTTC.

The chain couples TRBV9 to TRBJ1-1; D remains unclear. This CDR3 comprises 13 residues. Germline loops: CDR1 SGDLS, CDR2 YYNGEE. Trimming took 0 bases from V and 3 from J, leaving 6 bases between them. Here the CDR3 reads CASSVEEDTEAFF. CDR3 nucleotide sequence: TGTGCCAGCAGCGTAGAGGAGGACACTGAAGCTTTCTTT. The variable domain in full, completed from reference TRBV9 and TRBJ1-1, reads DSGVTQTPKHLITATGQRVTLRCSPRSGDLSVYWYQQSLDQGLQFLIQYYNGEERAKGNILERFSAQQFPDLHSELNLSSLELGDSALYFCASSVEEDTEAFFGQGTRLTVV.

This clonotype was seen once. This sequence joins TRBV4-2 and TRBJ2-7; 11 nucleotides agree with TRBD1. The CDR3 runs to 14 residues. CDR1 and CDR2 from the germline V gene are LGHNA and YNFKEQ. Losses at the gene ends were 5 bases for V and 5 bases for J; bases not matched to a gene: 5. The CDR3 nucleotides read TGTGCCAGCAGCTTGGGACAGGGGGAAGACGAGCAGTACTTC. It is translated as CASSLGQGEDEQYF.

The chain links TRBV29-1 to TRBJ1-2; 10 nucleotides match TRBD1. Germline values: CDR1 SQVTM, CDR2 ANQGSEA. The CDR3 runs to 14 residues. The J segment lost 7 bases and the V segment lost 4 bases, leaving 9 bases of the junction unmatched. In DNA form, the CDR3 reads TGCAGCGTTGCCGGGACAGGGGATGTTAGTGGCTACACCTTC. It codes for CSVAGTGDVSGYTF. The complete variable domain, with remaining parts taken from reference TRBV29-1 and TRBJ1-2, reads SAVISQKPSRDICQRGTSLTIQCQVDSQVTMMFWYRQQPGQSLTLIATANQGSEATYESGFVIDKFPISRPNLTFSTLTVSNMSPEDSSIYLCSVAGTGDVSGYTFGSGTRLTVV.

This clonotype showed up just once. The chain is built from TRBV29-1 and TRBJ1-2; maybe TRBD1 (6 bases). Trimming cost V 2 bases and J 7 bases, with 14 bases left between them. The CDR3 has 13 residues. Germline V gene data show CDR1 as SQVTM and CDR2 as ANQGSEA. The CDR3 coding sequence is TGCAGCGTTGAATGGGGGGCAGGCGGTGGCTACACCTTC. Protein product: CSVEWGAGGGYTF.